A single sample gave rise to the 32 T cell receptor beta chains below, sequenced in a study of shared clonotypes between healthy human individuals. Generated by immunoSEQ multiplex PCR, the TCRdb table keeps only in-frame clones and is missing some. This table holds about 2,100,000 clones, more than 85% found once. CD45RO-negative, CCR7-positively selected cells formed the naive CD8 fraction, excluding terminally differentiated effector memory CD45RA+ cells. The sample comprised naive CD8+ T cells from PBMCs. Source of these receptors: a man in his late teens or twenties in good health. Some clones in this sample may be carry-over from other donors' samples.

The genes are TRBV4-1 and TRBJ2-2; D gene uncertain. This CDR3 has 14 amino acids. From germline, CDR1 is MGHRA and CDR2 YSYEKL. The germline V and J ends were trimmed by 1 base and 5 bases, with 8 bases remaining between them. CDR3 protein: CASSQVSGTGELFF. The CDR3 DNA reads as TGCGCCAGCAGCCAAGTGAGTGGTACCGGGGAGCTGTTTTTT.

The chain couples TRBV5-1 to TRBJ2-7; 13 nucleotides line up with TRBD2. The CDR3 runs to 19 residues. Germline trimming cut 3 bases from V and 2 bases from J; bases unmatched to any gene: 14. Germline CDR1 SGHRS, CDR2 YFSETQ. CDR3 sequence: CASSSPPGLAGIVTYEQYF. In nucleotides, the CDR3 is TGCGCCAGCAGCTCGCCGCCGGGACTAGCGGGAATTGTGACCTACGAGCAGTACTTC.

V usage is TRBV27 and J usage is TRBJ2-2; 9 nucleotides line up with TRBD1. The V gene end was trimmed by 5 bases and the J gene end by 0 bases; junction bases not matched to a gene: 7. The CDR3 sequence is 17 residues long. Germline V gives CDR1 MNHEY, CDR2 SMNVEV (reference sequence). CDR3 in amino acids: CASSPTGGGSNTGELFF. CDR3 DNA: TGTGCCAGCAGTCCTACAGGGGGCGGGTCGAACACCGGGGAGCTGTTTTTT.

This chain connects TRBV13 to TRBJ2-7; TRBD2 matches 10 bases. Germline lookup yields CDR1 PRHDT and CDR2 FYEKMQ (reference sequence). The CDR3 is 16 residues long. The trim removed 5 bases at V and 7 bases at J, leaving 14 bases unmatched. Written as DNA, the CDR3 is TGTGCCAGCAGCGACCGCCAAGCGGGAGGGCCGCAGGAGCAGTACTTC. Translation gives CASSDRQAGGPQEQYF.

V and J are TRBV2 and TRBJ2-4, with 7 positions matching TRBD1. The CDR3 is made up of 12 amino acids. J was trimmed by 8 bases and V by 7 bases; bases with no gene match: 5. Germline CDR1 SNHLY, CDR2 FYNNEI. This CDR3 reads CASMVDRDIQYF. For the CDR3, the DNA is TGTGCCAGCATGGTTGACAGGGACATTCAGTACTTC. Using reference TRBV2 and TRBJ2-4 for the parts outside the CDR3, the full variable domain is EPEVTQTPSHQVTQMGQEVILRCVPISNHLYFYWYRQILGQKVEFLVSFYNNEISEKSEIFDDQFSVERPDGSNFTLKIRSTKLEDSAMYFCASMVDRDIQYFGAGTRLSVL.

The gene calls are TRBV6-6 and TRBJ2-3; 8 bases fit TRBD1. The CDR3 is made up of 14 amino acids. The germline gives CDR1 MNHNY, CDR2 SVGAGI (reference sequence). The V gene end was trimmed by 5 bases and the J gene end by 4 bases; junction bases not matched to a gene: 5. CDR3 nucleotides: TGTGCCAGCAGTACAGGGGGTGGCCCAGATACGCAGTATTTT. Its protein is CASSTGGGPDTQYF.

Remarks on this clone: This sample also contains other DNA sequences that code for the same CDR3. The genes are TRBV19 and TRBJ2-1; no firm D call. V dropped 3 bases and J dropped 3 bases, with 0 bases sitting between them. The CDR3 consists of 11 residues. Germline loops: CDR1 LNHDA, CDR2 SQIVND (reference sequence). CDR3 bases: TGTGCCAGTAGTATCTACAATGAGCAGTTCTTC. This sequence encodes CASSIYNEQFF. Drawing the rest from reference TRBV19 and TRBJ2-1, the complete variable domain is DGGITQSPKYLFRKEGQNVTLSCEQNLNHDAMYWYRQDPGQGLRLIYYSQIVNDFQKGDIAEGYSVSREKKESFPLTVTSAQKNPTAFYLCASSIYNEQFFGPGTRLTVL.

This sequence joins TRBV9 and TRBJ2-2; D is perhaps TRBD2 (6 bases). Trimming left V 4 bases short and J 5 bases short, with 12 bases between. Per germline, CDR1 SGDLS and CDR2 YYNGEE. The CDR3 covers 14 residues. CDR3 protein: CASSLGGATGELFF. CDR3 coding DNA: TGTGCCAGCAGCCTGGGGGGAGCGACCGGGGAGCTGTTTTTT.

The chain recombines TRBV7-9 with TRBJ2-3; 8 nucleotides agree with TRBD1. The CDR3 sequence is 15 residues long. Germline trimming cut 6 bases from V and 0 bases from J; bases unmatched to any gene: 5. Looked up from germline, CDR1 is SEHNR and CDR2 is FQNEAQ (reference sequence). The CDR3 region is CASSQQGGSTDTQYF. DNA of the CDR3: TGTGCCAGCAGTCAACAGGGGGGTAGCACAGATACGCAGTATTTT.

The chain uses TRBV6-5 and TRBJ2-5, with D hard to call. V gave up 0 bases and J gave up 0 bases, with 8 bases separating them. Per germline, CDR1 MNHEY and CDR2 SVGAGI. This CDR3 has 15 residues. CDR3 nucleotides: TGTGCCAGCAGTTACTCGATACTGTACCAAGAGACCCAGTACTTC. It is translated as CASSYSILYQETQYF.

The rearrangement uses TRBV27 and TRBJ1-1, with D maybe TRBD1 (6 bases). Deletions cut 1 base from V and 0 bases from J, with 9 bases between. The CDR3 runs 15 residues. Germline V lookup: CDR1 MNHEY, CDR2 SMNVEV (reference sequence). CDR3 sequence: CASSLLPGVNTEAFF. In DNA form, the CDR3 reads TGTGCCAGCAGTTTATTACCAGGGGTGAACACTGAAGCTTTCTTT.

The chain's CDR3 is CASSLSRGDVPYEQYF. In DNA, the CDR3 is TGTGCCAGCAGCCTCTCGAGGGGAGATGTACCCTACGAGCAGTACTTC. J is TRBJ2-7 and V is TRBV7-8, with D perhaps matching TRBD1 or TRBD2 (5 bases each). The germline V gene has CDR1 SGHVS and CDR2 FQNEAQ. The CDR3 runs 16 residues. Trimming pared 5 bases from V and 2 bases from J, leaving 19 bases between.

V gene TRBV7-8 combines with J gene TRBJ2-3; TRBD1 matches 9 bases. The CDR3 length is 16 residues. V was clipped by 5 bases and J by 1 base; unmatched bases: 7. CDR1 and CDR2 (germline): SGHVS, FQNEAQ. CDR3 sequence (DNA): TGTGCCAGCAGCACCTGGACAGGGGAAGGCACAGATACGCAGTATTTT. It translates to CASSTWTGEGTDTQYF.

The rearrangement uses TRBV4-3 and TRBJ2-7, with D uncertain. Trimming took off 0 bases at V and 5 bases at J, with 14 bases between the two ends. The length of the CDR3 is 15 residues. Per germline, CDR1 LGHNA and CDR2 YSLEER. The CDR3 DNA reads as TGCGCCAGCAGCCAAGATAACGGTAGCTTCGACGAGCAGTACTTC. Protein product: CASSQDNGSFDEQYF.

The rearrangement joins TRBV9 to TRBJ2-2, with 9 bases identical to TRBD1. The CDR3 consists of 16 residues. V gave up 4 bases and J gave up 2 bases; unmatched junction bases: 6. Germline V CDR1 and CDR2: SGDLS, YYNGEE. CDR3 in DNA: TGTGCCAGCAGCCCCACAGGGGGCAGAAACACCGGGGAGCTGTTTTTT. It codes for CASSPTGGRNTGELFF.

This clone was seen once. The rearrangement uses TRBV28 and TRBJ2-7; D ambiguous. The CDR3 contains 15 residues. Trimming removed 9 bases from V and 4 bases from J, with 22 bases in between. The germline gives CDR1 MDHEN, CDR2 SYDVKM. CDR3 sequence: CASRIWGGAGYEQYF. The CDR3 DNA follows: TGTGCCAGTCGGATCTGGGGTGGCGCAGGTTACGAGCAGTACTTC.

The genes are TRBV27 and TRBJ2-1; D may be TRBD1 (6 bases). Germline V lookup: CDR1 MNHEY, CDR2 SMNVEV (reference sequence). With 2 bases removed from V and 3 bases from J, the gap between germline ends came to 17 bases. CDR3 size: 17 residues. CDR3 sequence reads: CASSLPSTGFNYNEQFF. The CDR3, as DNA: TGTGCCAGCAGTTTACCGTCGACAGGTTTCAACTACAATGAGCAGTTCTTC.

The V call is TRBV11-2, the J call TRBJ2-3; TRBD2 matches 9 bases. The V and J ends lost 4 bases and 9 bases, in that order; junction bases with no gene match: 14. Per the germline V gene, CDR1 is SGHAT and CDR2 is FQNNGV. This CDR3 region has 16 residues. The CDR3 spells CASSSGASGIPRTQYF. CDR3 DNA sequence: TGTGCCAGCAGCTCCGGGGCTAGCGGGATCCCTCGCACGCAGTATTTT.

This chain uses TRBV28 with TRBJ2-5; 11 bases are a match to TRBD1. The J call may be incorrect, as the DNA end agrees better with TRBJ2-7. Germline-derived CDR1 and CDR2 are MDHEN and SYDVKM. The CDR3 sequence is 17 residues long. In nucleotides, the CDR3 is TGTGCCAGCAGTGTTCCCGGGACAGGGGGATTTCGGAACGAGCAGTACTTC. Translated, it gives CASSVPGTGGFRNEQYF.

The chain recombines TRBV5-4 with TRBJ2-7, with TRBD1 identical over 7 bases. Trimming removed 4 bases from V and 2 bases from J; junction bases left unmatched: 9. From germline, CDR1 is SGHNT and CDR2 YYREEE (reference sequence). The CDR3 length is 15 residues. The CDR3 DNA sequence: TGTGCCAGCAGCCCCTGGACAGGTGGCACCTACGAGCAGTACTTC. The encoded protein is CASSPWTGGTYEQYF.

The chain carries TRBV4-1 and TRBJ2-7; TRBD2 might be the D (5 bases). The CDR3 sequence is 16 residues long. The germline V gene encodes CDR1 MGHRA and CDR2 YSYEKL. The V gene lost 0 bases and the J gene lost 4 bases, with 16 bases spanning the gap. The CDR3, as DNA: TGCGCCAGCAGCCAAGACGACTACGACTCTATTTACGAGCAGTACTTC. Translation gives CASSQDDYDSIYEQYF.

This clone occurred a few times. This chain uses TRBV29-1 with TRBJ1-1; tentative D call: TRBD1 (6 bases). CDR3 length: 14 residues. Germline CDR1 reads SQVTM; CDR2 reads ANQGSEA. V lost 3 bases, J lost 4 bases, and 15 bases lay in between. The CDR3: CSVDPPRGITEAFF. CDR3 DNA: TGCAGCGTTGATCCCCCCAGGGGAATCACTGAAGCTTTCTTT. Full variable domain (remainder filled in from reference TRBV29-1 and TRBJ1-1): SAVISQKPSRDICQRGTSLTIQCQVDSQVTMMFWYRQQPGQSLTLIATANQGSEATYESGFVIDKFPISRPNLTFSTLTVSNMSPEDSSIYLCSVDPPRGITEAFFGQGTRLTVV.

The chain combines TRBV27 with TRBJ2-3; the match to TRBD2 covers 15 bases. CDR1 is MNHEY and CDR2 is SMNVEV in the germline V gene (reference sequence). After removal of 6 bases from V and 8 bases from J, the junction contained 9 bases not matched to a gene. The CDR3 contains 16 residues. The CDR3 region is CASSSGTSGRRATQYF. The CDR3 DNA is TGTGCCAGCAGCTCCGGGACTAGCGGGAGGAGGGCTACGCAGTATTTT.

V and J are TRBV29-1 and TRBJ2-5; perhaps TRBD2 as D (6 bases). The J call is in doubt because the DNA end fits TRBJ2-7 better. CDR1 is SQVTM and CDR2 is ANQGSEA in the germline V gene. The CDR3 extends over 14 amino acids. This CDR3 is CSVASAGSSYEQYF. In DNA form, the CDR3 reads TGCAGCGTTGCGTCGGCGGGGAGCTCCTACGAGCAGTACTTC.

This rearrangement joins TRBV6-1 to TRBJ1-5; D not resolved. The CDR3 is 15 residues long. In germline, CDR1 is MNHNS, CDR2 SASEGT. Between the trimmed V and J ends, which lost 7 bases and 6 bases, there was a span of 19 bases. In DNA form, the CDR3 reads TGTGCCAGCAACGTGGTCCTGTCTTCAAGTCAGCCCCAGCATTTT. This translates into CASNVVLSSSQPQHF.

The rearrangement joins TRBV4-1 to TRBJ2-5, with 12 bases identical to TRBD1. The CDR3 has 19 amino acids. J gave up 1 base and V 2 bases, and 11 bases lay outside the gene matches. Germline CDR1 is MGHRA and CDR2 is YSYEKL. The CDR3 bases are TGCGCCAGCAGCCAAAAAAGATACCGGGACAGGGGGCTCCAAGAGACCCAGTACTTC. It translates to CASSQKRYRDRGLQETQYF.

This clone has a single count. The rearrangement joins TRBV4-3 to TRBJ1-4; D remains unclear. V lost 2 bases and J 4 bases, leaving 5 bases between the germline ends. There are 13 residues in the CDR3. Germline V lookup: CDR1 LGHNA, CDR2 YSLEER. CDR3 sequence: CASSQNSNEKLFF. Written as DNA, the CDR3 is TGCGCCAGCAGCCAAAACAGTAATGAAAAACTGTTTTTT.

The V gene is TRBV5-6, the J gene TRBJ2-7; no clear D gene. The germline gives CDR1 SGHDT, CDR2 YYEEEE. Trimming shortened V by 3 bases and J by 9 bases, and 22 bases separated the two germline ends. The CDR3 runs 15 residues. The CDR3 nucleotides read TGTGCCAGCAGCTCTCTAATATCAAGCTCCTGGGGGCAGTACTTC. This codes for CASSSLISSSWGQYF.

This clone was seen only once. The rearrangement uses TRBV7-3 and TRBJ2-1; D may be TRBD1 (6 bases). CDR3 length: 13 amino acids. Trimming cost V 1 base and J 9 bases, with 10 bases left between them. Per germline, CDR1 SGHTA and CDR2 FQGTGA. In DNA form, the CDR3 reads TGTGCCAGCAGCTTAAATCAGGGGCGTGAGCAGTTCTTC. Translation gives CASSLNQGREQFF.

The chain uses TRBV5-1 and TRBJ2-6; D is ambiguous. CDR1 is SGHRS, CDR2 YFSETQ, per germline. V lost 5 bases, J lost 4 bases, and 10 bases lay in between. This CDR3 is built from 14 residues. The CDR3 sequence is CASSWGSGANVLTF. The CDR3 DNA reads as TGCGCCAGCAGTTGGGGATCAGGGGCCAACGTCCTGACTTTC.

This chain connects TRBV5-8 to TRBJ2-7; D call uncertain. V was clipped by 3 bases and J by 2 bases, with 6 bases between them. Germline V gene lookup returns CDR1 SGHTS and CDR2 YDEGEE. CDR3 length: 12 amino acids. CDR3 region: CASSYAAYEQYF. The CDR3 nucleotides read TGTGCCAGCAGCTACGCAGCCTACGAGCAGTACTTC.

The rearrangement links TRBV27 to TRBJ1-1; D may be TRBD1 (6 bases). Trimming cost V 6 bases and J 6 bases, with 17 bases left between them. The CDR3 runs 14 residues. Germline assignment: CDR1 MNHEY and CDR2 SMNVEV (reference sequence). CDR3 nucleotide sequence: TGTGCCAGCAGATTCATTGGACAGACGTCTGAAGCTTTCTTT. Translating it yields CASRFIGQTSEAFF.